This T cell receptor (beta chain) originates from a study of blood T cell repertoires in COVID-19. Seattle patients were enrolled during active infection and followed longitudinally. Sequencing used immunoSEQ multiplex PCR; TCRdb keeps in-frame clones, though not all of them. The sample shows 150,000 to 200,000 clones, about four fifths of them seen only once. Germline CDR1 reads SGHVS; CDR2 reads FQNEAQ. The CDR3 is made up of 15 amino acids. V lost 1 base to trimming and J lost 0 bases, with 9 bases between them. The TCR comes from a woman aged 40 to 50 with COVID-19, enrolled during active disease. J is TRBJ1-2 and V is TRBV7-8; perhaps TRBD1 as D (6 bases). Sequencing input: peripheral blood. The CDR3 protein is CASSLEGHPNYGYTF. The CDR3 nucleotides read TGTGCCAGCAGCTTAGAGGGACACCCTAACTATGGCTACACCTTC.